The entry that follows covers one T cell receptor beta chain sequence. This entry belongs to a study of blood T cell repertoires in COVID-19. Study at large: T cells, B-cell-depleted T cells, or PBMCs supplied cDNA or gDNA.

V was pared by 1 base and J by 1 base, with 8 bases between. CDR1 is LGHDT, CDR2 YNNKEL, per germline (reference sequence). The CDR3 has 15 residues. The assay was immunoSEQ multiplex PCR, and TCRdb's table has in-frame clones only and misses some. The sample shows over 60,000 clones, around 77% of them seen only once. This TCR was sampled from an elderly man with active or convalescent COVID-19. J is TRBJ1-5 and V is TRBV3-1 (or the pseudogene TRBV3-2); no reliable D call. The specimen was peripheral blood. CDR3 in DNA: TGTGCCAGCAGCCAAGTAGGAGGGAGCAATCAGCCCCAGCATTTT. Protein: CASSQVGGSNQPQHF.